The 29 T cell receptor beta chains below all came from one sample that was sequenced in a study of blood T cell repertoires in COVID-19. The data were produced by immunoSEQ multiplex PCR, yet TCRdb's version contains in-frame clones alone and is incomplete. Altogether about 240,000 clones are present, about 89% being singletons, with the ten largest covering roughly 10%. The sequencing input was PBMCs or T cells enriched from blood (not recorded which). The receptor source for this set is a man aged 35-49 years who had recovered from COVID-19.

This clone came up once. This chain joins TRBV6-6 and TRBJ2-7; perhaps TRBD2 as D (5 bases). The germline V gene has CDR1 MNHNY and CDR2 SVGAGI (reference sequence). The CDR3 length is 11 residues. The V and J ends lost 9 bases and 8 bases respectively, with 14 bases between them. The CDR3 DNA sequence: TGTGCCAGTCTCCGACGGGATCAGCAGTACTTC. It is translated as CASLRRDQQYF.

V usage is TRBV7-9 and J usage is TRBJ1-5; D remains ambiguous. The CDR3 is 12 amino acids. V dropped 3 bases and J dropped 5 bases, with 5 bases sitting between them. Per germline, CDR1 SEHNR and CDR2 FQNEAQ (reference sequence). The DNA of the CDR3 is TGTGCCAGCAGCTTCAGTGATCAGCCCCAGCATTTT. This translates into CASSFSDQPQHF.

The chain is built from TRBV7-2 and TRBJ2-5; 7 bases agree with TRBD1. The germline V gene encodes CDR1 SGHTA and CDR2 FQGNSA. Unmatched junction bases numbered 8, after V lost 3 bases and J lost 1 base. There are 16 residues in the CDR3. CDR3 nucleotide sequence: TGTGCCAGCAGCTTTCTCTACCGGGACAGCCAAGAGACCCAGTACTTC. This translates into CASSFLYRDSQETQYF.

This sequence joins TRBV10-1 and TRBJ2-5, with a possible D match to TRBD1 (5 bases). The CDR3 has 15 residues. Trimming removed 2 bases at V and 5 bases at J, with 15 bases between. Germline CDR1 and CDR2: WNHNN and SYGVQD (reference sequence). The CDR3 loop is CASSEGQGINETQYF. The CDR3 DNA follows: TGCGCCAGCAGTGAGGGGCAGGGTATTAACGAGACCCAGTACTTC.

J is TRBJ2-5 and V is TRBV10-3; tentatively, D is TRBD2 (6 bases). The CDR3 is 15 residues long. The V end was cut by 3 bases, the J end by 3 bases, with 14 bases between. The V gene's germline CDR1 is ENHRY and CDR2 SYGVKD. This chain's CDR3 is CAISEHGSGKETQYF. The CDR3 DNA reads TGTGCCATCAGTGAACACGGGAGTGGGAAAGAGACCCAGTACTTC.

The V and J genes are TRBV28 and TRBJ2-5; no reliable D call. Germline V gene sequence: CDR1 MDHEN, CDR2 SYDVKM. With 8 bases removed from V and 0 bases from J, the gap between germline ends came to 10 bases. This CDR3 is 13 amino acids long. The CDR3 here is CASYSGYQETQYF. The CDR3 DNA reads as TGTGCCAGCTACAGTGGGTACCAAGAGACCCAGTACTTC.

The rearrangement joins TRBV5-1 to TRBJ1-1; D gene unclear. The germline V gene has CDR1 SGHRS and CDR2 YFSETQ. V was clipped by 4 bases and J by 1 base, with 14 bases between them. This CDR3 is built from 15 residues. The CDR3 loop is CASSREAPQNTEAFF. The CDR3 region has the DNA TGCGCCAGCAGCCGGGAAGCTCCCCAGAACACTGAAGCTTTCTTT. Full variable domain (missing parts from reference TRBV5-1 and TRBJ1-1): KAGVTQTPRYLIKTRGQQVTLSCSPISGHRSVSWYQQTPGQGLQFLFEYFSETQRNKGNFPGRFSGRQFSNSRSEMNVSTLELGDSALYLCASSREAPQNTEAFFGQGTRLTVV.

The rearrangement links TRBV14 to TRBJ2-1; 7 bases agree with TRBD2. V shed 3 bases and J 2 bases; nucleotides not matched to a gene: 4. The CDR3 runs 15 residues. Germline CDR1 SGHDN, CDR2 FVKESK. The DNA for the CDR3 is TGTGCCAGCAGCCATCCTAGCGGACCCTACAATGAGCAGTTCTTC. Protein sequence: CASSHPSGPYNEQFF.

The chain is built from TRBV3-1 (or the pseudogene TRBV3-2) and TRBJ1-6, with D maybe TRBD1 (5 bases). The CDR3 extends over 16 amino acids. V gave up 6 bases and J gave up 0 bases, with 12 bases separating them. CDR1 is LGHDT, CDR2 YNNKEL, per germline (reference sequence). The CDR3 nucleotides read TGTGCCAGCAGTTGGGACTTCAGCTCCTATAATTCACCCCTCCACTTT. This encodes CASSWDFSSYNSPLHF.

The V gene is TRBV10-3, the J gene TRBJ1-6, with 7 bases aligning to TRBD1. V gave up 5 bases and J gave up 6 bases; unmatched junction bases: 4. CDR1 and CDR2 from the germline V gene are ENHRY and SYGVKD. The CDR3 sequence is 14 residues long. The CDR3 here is CAISRGDSNSPLHF. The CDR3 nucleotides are TGTGCCATCAGTAGAGGGGACAGTAATTCACCCCTCCACTTT.

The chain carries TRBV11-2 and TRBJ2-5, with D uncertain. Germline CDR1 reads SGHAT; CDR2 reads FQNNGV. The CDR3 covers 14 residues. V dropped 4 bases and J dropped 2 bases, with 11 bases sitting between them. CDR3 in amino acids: CASSSYRKQETQYF. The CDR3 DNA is TGTGCCAGCAGCTCCTACAGAAAACAAGAGACCCAGTACTTC.

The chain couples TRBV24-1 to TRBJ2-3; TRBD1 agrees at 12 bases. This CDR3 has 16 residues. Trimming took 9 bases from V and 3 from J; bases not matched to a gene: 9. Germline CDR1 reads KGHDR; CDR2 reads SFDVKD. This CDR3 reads CATAFRDRGRTDTQYF. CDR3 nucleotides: TGTGCCACCGCGTTTCGGGACAGGGGGCGGACAGATACGCAGTATTTT.

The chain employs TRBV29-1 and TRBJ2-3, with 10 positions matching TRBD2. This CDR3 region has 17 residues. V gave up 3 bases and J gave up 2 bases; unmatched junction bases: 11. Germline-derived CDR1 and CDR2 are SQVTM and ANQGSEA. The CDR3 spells CSVEPSGGLYPTDTQYF. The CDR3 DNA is TGCAGCGTTGAGCCTAGCGGGGGCCTTTATCCCACAGATACGCAGTATTTT.

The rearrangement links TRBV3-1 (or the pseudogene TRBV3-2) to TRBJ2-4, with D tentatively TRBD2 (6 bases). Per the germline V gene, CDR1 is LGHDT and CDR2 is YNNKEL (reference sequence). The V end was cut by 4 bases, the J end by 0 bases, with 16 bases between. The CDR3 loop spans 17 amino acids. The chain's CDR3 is CASSRPREAIAKNIQYF. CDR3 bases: TGTGCCAGCAGCCGACCTAGGGAGGCCATAGCCAAAAACATTCAGTACTTC.

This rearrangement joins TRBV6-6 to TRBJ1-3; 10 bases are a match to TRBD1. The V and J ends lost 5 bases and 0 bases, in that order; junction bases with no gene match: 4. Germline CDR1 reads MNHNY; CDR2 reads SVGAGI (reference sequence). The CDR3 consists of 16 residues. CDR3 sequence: CASSRQGASSGNTIYF. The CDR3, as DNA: TGTGCCAGCAGTCGACAGGGGGCTAGCTCTGGAAACACCATATATTTT.

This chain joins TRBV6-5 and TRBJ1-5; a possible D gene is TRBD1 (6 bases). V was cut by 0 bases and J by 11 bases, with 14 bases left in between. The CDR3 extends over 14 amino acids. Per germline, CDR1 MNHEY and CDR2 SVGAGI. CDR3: CASSYSEQGSTQHF. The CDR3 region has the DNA TGTGCCAGCAGTTACTCCGAACAGGGTAGTACCCAGCATTTT.

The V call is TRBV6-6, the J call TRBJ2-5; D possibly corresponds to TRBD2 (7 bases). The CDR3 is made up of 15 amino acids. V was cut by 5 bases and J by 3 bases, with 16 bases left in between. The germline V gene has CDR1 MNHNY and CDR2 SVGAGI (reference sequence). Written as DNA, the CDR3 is TGTGCCAGCAGTCCGGTTTGGGGGGGCGAAGAGACCCAGTACTTC. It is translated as CASSPVWGGEETQYF.

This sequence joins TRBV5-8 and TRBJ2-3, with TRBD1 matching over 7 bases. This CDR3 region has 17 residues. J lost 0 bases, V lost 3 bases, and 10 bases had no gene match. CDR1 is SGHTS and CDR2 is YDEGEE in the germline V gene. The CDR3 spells CASSSGDRATSTDTQYF. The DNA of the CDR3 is TGTGCCAGCAGCTCCGGGGACAGAGCCACTAGCACAGATACGCAGTATTTT.

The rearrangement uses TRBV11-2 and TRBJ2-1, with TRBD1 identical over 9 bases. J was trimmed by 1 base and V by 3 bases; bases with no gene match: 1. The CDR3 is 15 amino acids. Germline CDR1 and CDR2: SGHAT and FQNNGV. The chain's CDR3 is CASSLDRGSYNEQFF. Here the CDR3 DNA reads TGTGCCAGCAGCTTGGACAGGGGATCCTACAATGAGCAGTTCTTC. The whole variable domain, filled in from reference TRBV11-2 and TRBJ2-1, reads EAGVAQSPRYKIIEKRQSVAFWCNPISGHATLYWYQQILGQGPKLLIQFQNNGVVDDSQLPKDRFSAERLKGVDSTLKIQPAKLEDSAVYLCASSLDRGSYNEQFFGPGTRLTVL.

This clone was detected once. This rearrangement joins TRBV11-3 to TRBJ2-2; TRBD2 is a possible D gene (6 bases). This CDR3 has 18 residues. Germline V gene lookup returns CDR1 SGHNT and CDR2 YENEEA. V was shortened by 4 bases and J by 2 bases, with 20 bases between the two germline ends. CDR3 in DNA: TGTGCCAGCAGCTCCCGCAATTCCGCGGGGCAAAACACCGGGGAGCTGTTTTTT. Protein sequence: CASSSRNSAGQNTGELFF.

CDR3: CASSLSGGRLAGYNEQFF. CDR3 bases: TGTGCCAGCAGTTTATCGGGGGGCCGGCTAGCGGGATACAATGAGCAGTTCTTC. The chain links TRBV27 to TRBJ2-1; 9 nucleotides agree with TRBD2. With V trimmed by 0 bases and J by 4 bases, 10 bases remained unmatched. The CDR3 extends over 18 amino acids. Germline CDR1 and CDR2: MNHEY and SMNVEV (reference sequence).

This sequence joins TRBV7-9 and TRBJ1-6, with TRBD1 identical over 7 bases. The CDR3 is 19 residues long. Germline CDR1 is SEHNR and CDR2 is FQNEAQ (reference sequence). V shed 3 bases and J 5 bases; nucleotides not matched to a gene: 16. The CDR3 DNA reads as TGTGCCAGCAGCTTTCTTGGTTTCCCGGGTCAGGGGGATAATTCACCCCTCCACTTT. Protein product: CASSFLGFPGQGDNSPLHF.

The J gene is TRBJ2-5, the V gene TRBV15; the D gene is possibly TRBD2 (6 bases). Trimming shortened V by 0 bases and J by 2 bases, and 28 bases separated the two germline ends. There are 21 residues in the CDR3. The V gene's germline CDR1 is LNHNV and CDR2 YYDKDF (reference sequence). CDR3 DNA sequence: TGTGCCACCAGCAGAGATTCCCTATTTGGCACGAGGGCGGGGAAACAAGAGACCCAGTACTTC. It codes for CATSRDSLFGTRAGKQETQYF.

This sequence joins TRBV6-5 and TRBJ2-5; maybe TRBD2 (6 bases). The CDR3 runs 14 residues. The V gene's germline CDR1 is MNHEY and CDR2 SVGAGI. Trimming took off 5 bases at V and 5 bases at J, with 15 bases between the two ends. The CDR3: CASSRRGRGETQYF. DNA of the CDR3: TGTGCCAGCAGTAGGAGGGGCCGGGGCGAGACCCAGTACTTC.

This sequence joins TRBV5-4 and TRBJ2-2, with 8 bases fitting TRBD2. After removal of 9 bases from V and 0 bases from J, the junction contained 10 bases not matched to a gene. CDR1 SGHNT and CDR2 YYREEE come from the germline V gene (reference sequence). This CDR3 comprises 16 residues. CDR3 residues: CATRPGRAANTGELFF. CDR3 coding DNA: TGTGCCACCCGTCCCGGGAGGGCCGCGAACACCGGGGAGCTGTTTTTT.

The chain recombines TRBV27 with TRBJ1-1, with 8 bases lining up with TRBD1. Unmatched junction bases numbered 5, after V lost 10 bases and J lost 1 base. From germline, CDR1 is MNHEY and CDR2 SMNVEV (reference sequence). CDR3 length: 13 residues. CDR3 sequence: CATTGATNTEAFF. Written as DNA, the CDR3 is TGTGCCACGACAGGGGCAACGAACACTGAAGCTTTCTTT.

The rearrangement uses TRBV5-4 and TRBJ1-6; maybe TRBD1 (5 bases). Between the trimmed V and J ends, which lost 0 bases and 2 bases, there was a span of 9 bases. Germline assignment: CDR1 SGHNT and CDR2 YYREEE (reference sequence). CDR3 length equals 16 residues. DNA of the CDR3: TGTGCCAGCAGCTTGGGCGGGACCGCCTATAATTCACCCCTCCACTTT. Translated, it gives CASSLGGTAYNSPLHF.

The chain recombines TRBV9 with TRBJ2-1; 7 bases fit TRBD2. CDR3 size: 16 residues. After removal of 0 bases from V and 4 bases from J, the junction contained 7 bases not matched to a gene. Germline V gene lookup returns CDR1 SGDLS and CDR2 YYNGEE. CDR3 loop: CASSVAIAGIYNEQFF. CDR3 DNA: TGTGCCAGCAGCGTAGCTATAGCGGGTATATACAATGAGCAGTTCTTC.

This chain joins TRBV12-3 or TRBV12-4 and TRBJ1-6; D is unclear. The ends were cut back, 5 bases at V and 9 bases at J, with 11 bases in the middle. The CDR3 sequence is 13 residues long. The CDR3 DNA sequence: TGTGCCAGCAGTCCTTCCCCGTCTTCACCCCTCCACTTT. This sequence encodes CASSPSPSSPLHF.